Detailed here is one T cell receptor beta chain. Trimming took 1 base from V and 8 from J; bases not matched to a gene: 4. The CDR3 sequence is 14 residues long. In germline, CDR1 is LGHNT, CDR2 FRNRAP. Repertoires were generated with immunoSEQ multiplex PCR, while TCRdb's copy carries only in-frame clones and drops some. Among roughly 79,000 clones, 80% to 95% were seen once, and the ten largest hold approximately 0.41%. The data stem from a study of T cell changes during pregnancy in multiple sclerosis. This chain links TRBV12-5 with TRBJ1-2, with TRBD1 matching over 10 bases. This sequence originates from a female donor with multiple sclerosis, enrolled in a pregnancy study. Sequencing was performed on CD4+ T cells from peripheral blood mononuclear cells, taken before pregnancy. CDR3 protein: CASGLGGQGTGYTF. CDR3 DNA: TGTGCTAGTGGTTTGGGGGGACAGGGGACAGGCTACACCTTC.